These T cell receptor beta chains were read from a single sample in a study of blood T cell repertoires in COVID-19. Only in-frame clones appear in the TCRdb table, and some are missing; sequencing was by immunoSEQ multiplex PCR. The sample has hundreds of thousands of clones; about 87% are singletons. Material: peripheral blood. The receptors were sampled from a man in his 70s with acute or convalescent COVID-19. The CDR3 runs from the conserved cysteine through the conserved F or W. Each record gives: D gene, V gene, CDR3 protein. A D gene is named only where the DNA matches it firmly.

.	TRBV25-1	CASAFHRDTEAFF
.	TRBV6-5	CASKGGAGTDTQYF
TRBD1	TRBV27	CASSSGQNNQPQHF
TRBD1	TRBV19	CASTLTGPGYNSPLHF
TRBD1	TRBV2	CASRPGQDSPAFF
TRBD2	TRBV5-4	CASSLELAGGITGELFF
.	TRBV21-1	CASSKGGDGTGGNGGYTF
.	TRBV9	CASSRQPLYEQYF
.	TRBV6-2/TRBV6-3	CASSYPPGSTGRHEQYF
.	TRBV9	CASSGGLLSGNTIYF
TRBD2	TRBV12-3/TRBV12-4	CASRTSGGNEQFF
.	TRBV4-1	CASSQGGGWAEETQYF
.	TRBV19	CASSIVGALDQPQHF
TRBD1	TRBV18	CASSGTAYGYTF
.	TRBV9	CASSVQGATNEKLFF
.	TRBV19	CASTPGSSNPASYEQYF
.	TRBV5-1	CASSLGAGRTEAFF
.	TRBV7-2	CASSLLKGYTF
.	TRBV5-1	CASSLASGWGHNEQFF
.	TRBV28	CASKLYGWQGSEKLFF
TRBD1	TRBV7-2	CASSSRPGGRTGELFF
.	TRBV3-1/TRBV3-2	CASSQDLQGGYGYTF
TRBD1	TRBV12-3/TRBV12-4	CASSNPTGELPYF
.	TRBV7-9	CASSLQGNTGELFF
TRBD1	TRBV28	CASSFTRYRGLYGYTF
.	TRBV29-1	CSGDLGGETQYF
.	TRBV3-1/TRBV3-2	CASSQLEARGYTF
.	TRBV5-4	CASSLRDSAYEQYF
TRBD2	TRBV7-2	CASSLRSGGNTGELFF
.	TRBV5-1	CASSQVQGNYGYTF
TRBD2	TRBV19	CASRGRESPNEQFF
TRBD1	TRBV6-1	CASSEAAADHLIRDSSKETQYF
TRBD1	TRBV7-9	CASSVWTGGDYGYTF
TRBD1	TRBV20-1	CSASPGQGAAMNTEAFF
TRBD2	TRBV27	CASSFLAGGNGNYEQYF
.	TRBV5-6	CASSRGVPGYGYTF
.	TRBV28	CASSSYQPQHF
.	TRBV10-3	CAIASGKDFGGYTF
TRBD2	TRBV30	CAWSVASGKFEQYF
.	TRBV6-1	CASSYSNYGYTF
TRBD1	TRBV18	CASSPAAQPGGKNIQYF